A selection of T cell receptor beta chains follows, all from one sample in a study of shared clonotypes between healthy human individuals. Sequenced by immunoSEQ multiplex PCR; TCRdb stores in-frame clones only, minus some. The sample holds around 2,100,000 clones, approximately 95% seen once. Sample: naive CD8+ T cells sorted from blood. The receptor set was obtained from a man younger than 30 in good health. CDR3s include the opening cysteine and the closing phenylalanine or tryptophan. The D gene is left open where the match is weak. Clone sizes are given selectively: once, few, many, or a class where the clone is expanded.

v_call	d_call	j_call	clone_size	cdr3_length	cdr3_aa	cdr3_nt
TRBV5-8	NA	TRBJ1-1	once	11	CASSLALEAFF	TGTGCCAGCAGCTTGGCCTTGGAAGCTTTCTTT
TRBV27	NA	TRBJ1-1	once	13	CASSLGGETEAFF	TGTGCCAGCAGTTTAGGAGGGGAAACTGAAGCTTTCTTT
TRBV10-2	TRBD1	TRBJ1-4	once	16	CASSESGQATNEKLFF	TGCGCCAGCAGTGAGTCGGGACAGGCAACTAATGAAAAACTGTTTTTT
TRBV4-1	NA	TRBJ2-3	NA	14	CASSPGTTTDTQYF	TGCGCCAGCAGCCCTGGTACGACCACAGATACGCAGTATTTT
TRBV7-2	TRBD1	TRBJ1-5	NA	15	CASSMLQGSNQPQHF	TGTGCCAGCAGCATGTTACAGGGGTCCAATCAGCCCCAGCATTTT
TRBV27	NA	TRBJ2-2	NA	16	CASSPSAGEVTGELFF	TGTGCCAGCAGTCCTTCAGCCGGGGAGGTGACCGGGGAGCTGTTTTTT
TRBV28	NA	TRBJ2-1	NA	14	CASTGDPIYNEQFF	TGTGCCAGTACCGGGGACCCAATATACAATGAGCAGTTCTTC
TRBV5-4	TRBD1	TRBJ2-7	few	12	CASSWDRAEQYF	TGTGCCAGCAGCTGGGACAGGGCCGAGCAGTACTTC
TRBV7-9	NA	TRBJ1-1	NA	15	CASSPALKGRTEAFF	TGTGCCAGCAGCCCCGCCCTTAAGGGGAGGACTGAAGCTTTCTTT
TRBV23-1	NA	TRBJ1-1	NA	15	CASSPCQGRGTEAFF	TGCGCCAGCAGTCCATGTCAGGGGAGGGGCACTGAAGCTTTCTTT
TRBV7-9	NA	TRBJ2-1	NA	15	CASSLGLDPHNEQFF	TGTGCCAGCAGCTTAGGGTTGGACCCACACAATGAGCAGTTCTTC
TRBV7-9	TRBD2	TRBJ2-3	NA	17	CASSSPLAELLADTQYF	TGTGCCAGCAGCTCCCCACTAGCGGAACTGTTGGCAGATACGCAGTATTTT
TRBV29-1	TRBD2	TRBJ2-5	NA	14	CSVPQRGQQETQYF	TGCAGCGTCCCCCAGCGGGGGCAACAAGAGACCCAGTACTTC
TRBV5-6	TRBD2	TRBJ2-7	once	15	CASSDSGGSSYEQYF	TGTGCCAGCAGTGACAGCGGGGGGAGCTCCTACGAGCAGTACTTC
TRBV10-2	TRBD1	TRBJ2-1	NA	15	CASSEYEGAYNEQFF	TGCGCCAGCAGTGAGTATGAGGGGGCGTACAATGAGCAGTTCTTC
TRBV10-2	TRBD2	TRBJ2-7	NA	15	CASSELAGGYYEQYF	TGCGCCAGCAGTGAACTAGCGGGAGGGTACTACGAGCAGTACTTC
TRBV7-9	NA	TRBJ1-6	few	14	CASSPDSLSSPLHF	TGTGCCAGCAGCCCGGACAGTCTGAGTTCACCCCTCCACTTT
TRBV28	TRBD1	TRBJ2-2	NA	12	CASSLRGQRLFF	TGTGCCAGCAGTCTCAGGGGGCAAAGGCTGTTTTTT
TRBV10-3	TRBD2	TRBJ2-2	NA	17	CAISDVAGGSNTGELFF	TGTGCCATCAGTGATGTTGCGGGGGGGTCGAACACCGGGGAGCTGTTTTTT
TRBV9	TRBD2	TRBJ2-7	NA	15	CASSVAGSGSYEQYF	TGTGCCAGCAGCGTAGCGGGTAGCGGGAGTTACGAGCAGTACTTC
TRBV21-1	NA	TRBJ1-2	NA	14	CASSPEEQGSGYTF	TGTGCCAGCAGCCCCGAGGAACAGGGGAGCGGCTACACCTTC
TRBV27	TRBD1	TRBJ1-1	NA	16	CASSLGQGPLNTEAFF	TGTGCCAGCAGTTTGGGACAGGGCCCGTTGAACACTGAAGCTTTCTTT
TRBV28	NA	TRBJ1-1	NA	13	CASSLGPNTEAFF	TGTGCCAGCAGTTTAGGACCGAACACTGAAGCTTTCTTT
TRBV9	TRBD2	TRBJ2-2	NA	14	CASSVGGGTGELFF	TGTGCCAGCAGCGTAGGGGGAGGGACCGGGGAGCTGTTTTTT
TRBV5-1	NA	TRBJ2-7	NA	13	CASSAAFSYEQYF	TGCGCCAGCAGCGCAGCCTTCTCCTACGAGCAGTACTTC
TRBV4-1	TRBD1	TRBJ2-5	NA	18	CASSHRLTGVVSEETQYF	TGCGCCAGCAGCCATCGGTTGACAGGGGTGGTTTCGGAAGAGACCCAGTACTTC
TRBV10-2	NA	TRBJ2-1	NA	10	CASSEVEQFF	TGCGCCAGCTCGGAGGTTGAGCAGTTCTTC
TRBV7-2	NA	TRBJ1-1	NA	13	CASSPSDSGEAFF	TGTGCCAGCAGCCCCTCCGACAGTGGCGAAGCTTTCTTT
TRBV27	TRBD1	TRBJ1-1	NA	14	CASGIQGALTEAFF	TGTGCCAGCGGGATACAGGGGGCTCTAACTGAAGCTTTCTTT
TRBV10-2	NA	TRBJ2-7	NA	14	CASSESWGAYEQYF	TGCGCCAGCAGTGAGTCATGGGGGGCCTACGAGCAGTACTTC
TRBV7-8	NA	TRBJ2-2	once	13	CASSTHNTGELFF	TGTGCCAGCAGCACCCATAACACCGGGGAGCTGTTTTTT
TRBV25-1	NA	TRBJ2-5	NA	10	CASRSGTQYF	TGTGCCAGCCGGTCGGGGACCCAGTACTTC
TRBV4-1	NA	TRBJ1-4	NA	14	CASSQVATNEKLFF	TGCGCCAGCAGCCAAGTGGCGACTAATGAAAAACTGTTTTTT
TRBV6-5	NA	TRBJ2-5	NA	14	CASSHISPGETQYF	TGTGCCAGCAGCCATATATCCCCAGGAGAGACCCAGTACTTC
TRBV4-1	NA	TRBJ2-7	NA	14	CASSQEGLAYEQYF	TGCGCCAGCAGCCAAGAGGGGCTAGCCTACGAGCAGTACTTC
TRBV6-1	NA	TRBJ2-7	NA	13	CASREGLDYEQYF	TGTGCCAGCCGGGAAGGGCTTGATTACGAGCAGTACTTC
TRBV7-9	NA	TRBJ2-7	NA	13	CASSRPEIGEQYF	TGTGCCAGCAGCCGCCCGGAGATCGGCGAGCAGTACTTC
TRBV28	TRBD1	TRBJ2-2	NA	17	CASSFPGTAPGTGELFF	TGTGCCAGCAGTTTTCCTGGGACAGCCCCGGGGACCGGGGAGCTGTTTTTT
TRBV11-2	NA	TRBJ2-7	NA	17	CASSLGPGLRGGWEQYF	TGTGCCAGCAGTCTAGGCCCGGGACTAAGGGGGGGATGGGAGCAGTACTTC
TRBV30	NA	TRBJ1-4	few	18	CAWSVRGTAQGIKGKLFF	TGTGCCTGGAGTGTACGAGGGACGGCCCAGGGGATCAAAGGAAAACTGTTTTTT
TRBV5-6	TRBD1	TRBJ2-7	NA	14	CASSLLTGLSEQYF	TGTGCCAGCAGCCTATTGACAGGGTTGAGCGAGCAGTACTTC
TRBV4-3	NA	TRBJ2-1	NA	17	CASSQDGGGSSYNEQFF	TGCGCCAGCAGCCAAGATGGGGGCGGGAGCTCCTACAATGAGCAGTTCTTC
TRBV30	TRBD1	TRBJ2-7	NA	14	CAWSRGTGAYEQYF	TGTGCCTGGAGTCGCGGGACAGGGGCTTACGAGCAGTACTTC
TRBV4-1	NA	TRBJ2-7	NA	15	CASSQGPLVSYEQYF	TGCGCCAGCAGCCAAGGTCCCCTAGTCTCCTACGAGCAGTACTTC
TRBV6-1	TRBD1	TRBJ1-1	NA	13	CASRDRVATEAFF	TGTGCCAGCAGGGACAGGGTGGCCACTGAAGCTTTCTTT
TRBV11-2	NA	TRBJ2-7	NA	13	CASSILDSYEQYF	TGTGCCAGCAGCATTCTGGACTCCTACGAGCAGTACTTC
TRBV6-5	NA	TRBJ1-2	NA	15	CASSVSAGIVYGYTF	TGTGCCAGCAGCGTATCGGCTGGCATTGTCTATGGCTACACCTTC
TRBV28	TRBD2	TRBJ2-3	NA	16	CASSLGASGLTDTQYF	TGTGCCAGCAGCTTAGGGGCTAGCGGGCTCACAGATACGCAGTATTTT
TRBV6-5	TRBD1	TRBJ1-2	NA	14	CASTPRDRIYGYTF	TGTGCCAGCACTCCCCGGGACAGGATTTATGGCTACACCTTC
TRBV28	TRBD1	TRBJ2-7	NA	14	CASSPGTGTIRKYF	TGTGCCAGCAGCCCCGGGACAGGGACTATTCGGAAGTACTTC
TRBV30	NA	TRBJ1-5	NA	12	CAWSALNQPQHF	TGTGCCTGGAGTGCACTAAATCAGCCCCAGCATTTT
TRBV7-9	NA	TRBJ1-2	NA	15	CASTSVAGFNYGYTF	TGTGCCAGCACCTCGGTGGCAGGGTTTAACTATGGCTACACCTTC
TRBV19	TRBD2	TRBJ2-5	NA	14	CASSSTSGMETQYF	TGTGCCAGTAGTTCTACTAGCGGGATGGAGACCCAGTACTTC
TRBV7-9	TRBD1	TRBJ2-7	NA	15	CASSYPGGQGYEQYF	TGTGCCAGCAGCTACCCCGGCGGACAGGGCTACGAGCAGTACTTC